A selection of T cell receptor beta chains follows, all from one sample in a study of T cell responses to AZD1222 COVID-19 vaccine. Sequencing used immunoSEQ multiplex PCR; TCRdb keeps in-frame clones, though not all of them. Of some 180,000 clones in the sample, 85% to 95% were seen once. Sequences were derived from peripheral blood, sampled 28 days after the second AZD1222 dose. Receptors originate from an adult who received the AZD1222 COVID-19 vaccine. The CDR3 runs from the conserved cysteine through the conserved F or W.

J gene: TRBJ2-7
CDR3 length: 17
V gene: TRBV9
CDR3 protein: CASSVEPTSGGKHEQYF

J gene: TRBJ1-2
CDR3 length: 14
V gene: TRBV27
CDR3 protein: CASSLQGVSYGYTF

J gene: TRBJ2-3
CDR3 length: 19
V gene: TRBV19
CDR3 protein: CASSAPGLAGGPTTDTQYF

J gene: TRBJ1-1
CDR3 length: 12
V gene: TRBV6-2/TRBV6-3
CDR3 protein: CASSFQGTEAFF

J gene: TRBJ2-2
CDR3 length: 16
V gene: TRBV10-1
CDR3 protein: CATGGLAGSNTGELFF

J gene: TRBJ1-1
CDR3 length: 16
V gene: TRBV28
CDR3 protein: CASSLIGPSMNTEAFF

J gene: TRBJ2-5
CDR3 length: 14
V gene: TRBV10-1
CDR3 protein: CARNVGTKQETQYF

J gene: TRBJ1-3
CDR3 length: 15
V gene: TRBV6-2/TRBV6-3
CDR3 protein: CASSADSRGGNTIYF

J gene: TRBJ2-2
CDR3 length: 16
V gene: TRBV9
CDR3 protein: CASSGPRGGITGELFF

J gene: TRBJ2-1
CDR3 length: 18
V gene: TRBV4-2
CDR3 protein: CASSQGISGGLVYNEQFF

J gene: TRBJ2-7
CDR3 length: 14
V gene: TRBV28
CDR3 protein: CASRPPGQGYEQYF

J gene: TRBJ2-5
CDR3 length: 11
V gene: TRBV13
CDR3 protein: CASSLRETQYF

J gene: TRBJ1-5
CDR3 length: 16
V gene: TRBV24-1
CDR3 protein: CATSDGTASFNQPQHF